Each of the 25 T cell receptor beta chains below was sequenced from the same sample in a study of OX40 agonist ivuxolimab in advanced cancers. TCRdb keeps only in-frame clones here, not all; method: immunoSEQ multiplex PCR. The sample carries 55,000 to 70,000 clones, 80% to 90% recorded once. Material: CD4+ or CD8+ T cells sorted from blood, obtained in a trial of the OX40 agonist ivuxolimab. These receptors originate from an adult with an advanced solid tumor such as melanoma, head and neck, liver or kidney cancer.

J is TRBJ2-3 and V is TRBV2; the match to TRBD1 covers 10 bases. Germline loops: CDR1 SNHLY, CDR2 FYNNEI. The CDR3 runs 15 residues. J lost 2 bases, V lost 5 bases, and 4 bases had no gene match. CDR3 nucleotides: TGTGCCAGCAGTCTCGGGACAGGGGCCACAGATACGCAGTATTTT. This sequence encodes CASSLGTGATDTQYF.

The chain employs TRBV7-8 and TRBJ2-2; the D is unclear. The CDR3 totals 14 residues. Looked up from germline, CDR1 is SGHVS and CDR2 is FQNEAQ. V lost 4 bases and J lost 2, with 8 bases in between. Here the CDR3 DNA reads TGTGCCAGCAGCTCCCGGGCTAACACCGGGGAGCTGTTTTTT. Translation gives CASSSRANTGELFF. Full variable domain (rest looked up from reference TRBV7-8 and TRBJ2-2): GAGVSQSPRYKVAKRGQDVALRCDPISGHVSLFWYQQALGQGPEFLTYFQNEAQLDKSGLPSDRFFAERPEGSVSTLKIQRTQQEDSAVYLCASSSRANTGELFFGEGSRLTVL.

This sequence joins TRBV7-2 and TRBJ1-2, with 7 bases fitting TRBD1. The trim removed 5 bases at V and 3 bases at J, leaving 3 bases unmatched. This CDR3 region has 13 residues. CDR1 and CDR2 from the germline V gene are SGHTA and FQGNSA. The CDR3 DNA reads as TGTGCCAGCAGCAGAGACAGGGACTATGGCTACACCTTC. The encoded protein is CASSRDRDYGYTF.

This clone has only a few counts. Additional DNA sequences in this sample encode the identical CDR3. V and J are TRBV28 and TRBJ2-7; D is ambiguous. Per the germline V gene, CDR1 is MDHEN and CDR2 is SYDVKM. The V end was cut by 2 bases, the J end by 4 bases, with 6 bases between. The CDR3 sequence is 12 residues long. CDR3 in DNA: TGTGCCAGCAGTTTAGCAGATTACGAGCAGTACTTC. This sequence encodes CASSLADYEQYF.

This clone was counted a few times. The chain is built from TRBV5-4 and TRBJ1-1; D is unresolved. The CDR3 has 14 amino acids. V lost 0 bases and J lost 3, with 9 bases in between. The germline CDR1 and CDR2 sequences are SGHNT and YYREEE (reference sequence). CDR3 amino acids: CASSLDSKYTEAFF. CDR3 DNA: TGTGCCAGCAGCTTGGACAGCAAATACACTGAAGCTTTCTTT.

The chain links TRBV19 to TRBJ1-1; D is perhaps TRBD1 (5 bases). Trimming stripped 7 bases from V and 8 bases from J, with 14 bases between. The CDR3 is 12 amino acids. CDR1 LNHDA and CDR2 SQIVND come from the germline V gene (reference sequence). The CDR3 DNA reads as TGTGCCAGTAAACGAGGGGAAGCCGAAGCTTTCTTT. It encodes CASKRGEAEAFF.

The chain couples TRBV13 to TRBJ1-1; TRBD1 agrees at 7 bases. The CDR3 spans 16 residues. J gave up 4 bases and V 3 bases, and 11 bases lay outside the gene matches. Per the germline V gene, CDR1 is PRHDT and CDR2 is FYEKMQ (reference sequence). CDR3 region: CASSFNGMAGGTEAFF. CDR3 nucleotides: TGTGCCAGCAGCTTCAACGGGATGGCAGGGGGCACTGAAGCTTTCTTT.

The CDR3 loop is CASSPTRESYEQYF. The CDR3 region has the DNA TGTGCCAGCAGCCCAACCAGGGAATCCTACGAGCAGTACTTC. The chain couples TRBV7-2 to TRBJ2-7; D might be TRBD1 (5 bases). Trimming shortened V by 5 bases and J by 1 base, and 12 bases separated the two germline ends. CDR3 size: 14 residues. CDR1 and CDR2 from the germline V gene are SGHTA and FQGNSA.

CDR3 sequence (DNA): TGTGCCAGCAGCTTAGTTGGACAGGCCTCCTACGAGCAGTACTTC. Translated, it gives CASSLVGQASYEQYF. This chain connects TRBV7-9 to TRBJ2-7; 7 nucleotides align to TRBD1. Germline CDR1 and CDR2: SEHNR and FQNEAQ (reference sequence). CDR3 length equals 15 residues. The trim removed 1 base at V and 0 bases at J, leaving 3 bases unmatched.

Comment on this clone: Other nucleotide sequences from this sample produce the same CDR3. The genes are TRBV2 and TRBJ1-2, with D perhaps TRBD1 (6 bases). CDR3 length: 12 amino acids. Per germline, CDR1 SNHLY and CDR2 FYNNEI. The V and J ends lost 6 bases and 4 bases respectively, with 9 bases between them. CDR3 residues: CASRGTLYGYTF. Written as DNA, the CDR3 is TGTGCCAGCAGAGGGACACTCTATGGCTACACCTTC.

J is TRBJ2-5 and V is TRBV4-2, with D unclear. This CDR3 spans 14 amino acids. Germline V lookup: CDR1 LGHNA, CDR2 YNFKEQ. Trimming took 4 bases from V and 5 from J, leaving 14 bases between them. CDR3 nucleotides: TGTGCCAGCAGCCCCGGGCCTGCCCCTGAGACCCAGTACTTC. The encoded protein is CASSPGPAPETQYF.

The chain employs TRBV10-3 and TRBJ2-5; the match to TRBD1 covers 10 bases. With 2 bases clipped from V and 5 bases from J, the junction kept 8 bases outside the gene matches. CDR1 and CDR2 (germline): ENHRY, SYGVKD. There are 16 residues in the CDR3. The CDR3 loop is CAISEATRDRGETQYF. In DNA form, the CDR3 reads TGTGCCATCAGTGAGGCGACCCGGGACAGGGGTGAGACCCAGTACTTC.

V and J are TRBV15 and TRBJ2-6; 10 bases agree with TRBD1. The CDR3 covers 18 residues. Unmatched junction bases numbered 12, after V lost 7 bases and J lost 3 bases. CDR1 is LNHNV, CDR2 YYDKDF, per germline (reference sequence). The CDR3 DNA follows: TGTGCCACCACCCTAGCCCGGGACAGGGGCATTGGGGCCAACGTCCTGACTTTC. Its protein product is CATTLARDRGIGANVLTF. Full variable domain (remainder filled in from reference TRBV15 and TRBJ2-6): DAMVIQNPRYQVTQFGKPVTLSCSQTLNHNVMYWYQQKSSQAPKLLFHYYDKDFNNEADTPDNFQSRRPNTSFCFLDIRSPGLGDTAMYLCATTLARDRGIGANVLTFGAGSRLTVL.

The V call is TRBV27, the J call TRBJ2-2, with 10 positions matching TRBD1. The CDR3 runs 14 residues. The V segment lost 6 bases and the J segment 5 bases; nucleotides outside the gene matches: 3. Looked up from germline, CDR1 is MNHEY and CDR2 is SMNVEV (reference sequence). CDR3 protein: CASSRDRGTGELFF. CDR3 DNA: TGTGCCAGCAGCCGGGACAGGGGTACCGGGGAGCTGTTTTTT.

This clone is a singleton in its sample. This sequence joins TRBV2 and TRBJ1-1; TRBD1 might be the D (6 bases). Germline lookup yields CDR1 SNHLY and CDR2 FYNNEI. There are 15 residues in the CDR3. V lost 0 bases to trimming and J lost 1 base, with 9 bases between them. As DNA, the CDR3 is TGTGCCAGCAGTGAAGCGCAGGGGTGGAACACTGAAGCTTTCTTT. Its protein is CASSEAQGWNTEAFF.

The rearrangement joins TRBV28 to TRBJ2-1; D might be TRBD1 (6 bases). This CDR3 contains 11 residues. The V and J ends lost 10 bases and 12 bases respectively, with 16 bases between them. The germline V gene has CDR1 MDHEN and CDR2 SYDVKM. The CDR3 sequence: CATYRDRRQFF. DNA for the CDR3: TGTGCCACCTACAGGGATCGGAGGCAGTTCTTC.

The chain recombines TRBV5-4 with TRBJ1-2; D remains unclear. CDR3 length equals 14 residues. V lost 5 bases to trimming and J lost 0 bases, with 11 bases between them. Germline V gene sequence: CDR1 SGHNT, CDR2 YYREEE (reference sequence). The DNA of the CDR3 is TGTGCCAGCAGTAGACCGGGAACTAACTATGGCTACACCTTC. Its translation: CASSRPGTNYGYTF.

The chain has TRBV7-3 and TRBJ2-1; TRBD2 matches at 15 bases. Germline CDR1 and CDR2: SGHTA and FQGTGA. The CDR3 spans 17 residues. V lost 5 bases to trimming and J lost 8 bases; unmatched junction nucleotides: 10. The CDR3 here is CASSPGLAGGHRDEQFF. Here the CDR3 DNA reads TGTGCCAGCAGCCCTGGACTAGCGGGGGGGCATAGGGATGAGCAGTTCTTC. Looking up the rest from reference TRBV7-3 and TRBJ2-1 gives the full variable domain: GAGVSQTPSNKVTEKGKYVELRCDPISGHTALYWYRQSLGQGPEFLIYFQGTGAADDSGLPNDRFFAVRPEGSVSTLKIQRTERGDSAVYLCASSPGLAGGHRDEQFFGPGTRLTVL.

This clone showed up just once. The chain uses TRBV9 and TRBJ2-5; D is unresolved. With 0 bases removed from V and 4 bases from J, the gap between germline ends came to 7 bases. Germline V CDR1 and CDR2: SGDLS, YYNGEE. This CDR3 region has 13 residues. The CDR3 region is CASSVGLVETQYF. CDR3 coding DNA: TGTGCCAGCAGCGTAGGATTAGTAGAGACCCAGTACTTC.

The chain recombines TRBV27 with TRBJ1-5; D not resolved. The germline V gene has CDR1 MNHEY and CDR2 SMNVEV (reference sequence). There are 12 residues in the CDR3. Deletions cut 8 bases from V and 3 bases from J, with 8 bases between. As DNA, the CDR3 is TGTGCCAGCGGGGAGTTCAATCAGCCCCAGCATTTT. Translation gives CASGEFNQPQHF.

This chain uses TRBV2 with TRBJ2-5, with 10 bases lining up with TRBD1. From germline, CDR1 is SNHLY and CDR2 FYNNEI. V shed 4 bases and J 5 bases; nucleotides not matched to a gene: 4. The CDR3 sequence is 14 residues long. CDR3 amino acids: CASSGQGAFETQYF. In nucleotides, the CDR3 is TGTGCCAGCAGTGGACAGGGGGCCTTCGAGACCCAGTACTTC. Looking up the rest from reference TRBV2 and TRBJ2-5 gives the full variable domain: EPEVTQTPSHQVTQMGQEVILRCVPISNHLYFYWYRQILGQKVEFLVSFYNNEISEKSEIFDDQFSVERPDGSNFTLKIRSTKLEDSAMYFCASSGQGAFETQYFGPGTRLLVL.

This chain links TRBV6-5 with TRBJ1-1; no firm D call. Trimming shortened V by 5 bases and J by 9 bases, and 16 bases separated the two germline ends. Germline V gene sequence: CDR1 MNHEY, CDR2 SVGAGI. This CDR3 is 13 amino acids long. The CDR3 region has the DNA TGTGCCAGCAGTCGGGGTCCTCTAGAAAAAGCTTTCTTT. Encoded protein: CASSRGPLEKAFF.

The chain is built from TRBV6-1 and TRBJ1-1; no clear D. Trimming stripped 7 bases from V and 5 bases from J, with 17 bases between. Germline CDR1 reads MNHNS; CDR2 reads SASEGT. The CDR3 extends over 14 amino acids. The CDR3 is CASTSRASTTEAFF. The CDR3 nucleotides are TGTGCCAGCACCAGTCGGGCGAGCACGACTGAAGCTTTCTTT.

The chain combines TRBV28 with TRBJ2-5; a possible D gene is TRBD2 (6 bases). The V and J ends lost 7 bases and 4 bases respectively, with 10 bases between them. Germline loops: CDR1 MDHEN, CDR2 SYDVKM. CDR3 length equals 12 residues. As DNA, the CDR3 is TGTGCCAGCAAAGGGACTCGAGAGACCCAGTACTTC. Its protein is CASKGTRETQYF.

Written as DNA, the CDR3 is TGTGCCAGCAGTTCCGGGACAGGGGTGGGCGAGCAGTACTTC. This encodes CASSSGTGVGEQYF. J is TRBJ2-7 and V is TRBV6-1; 10 bases are shared with TRBD1. CDR1 MNHNS and CDR2 SASEGT come from the germline V gene. There are 14 residues in the CDR3. Unmatched junction bases numbered 7, after V lost 5 bases and J lost 6 bases.